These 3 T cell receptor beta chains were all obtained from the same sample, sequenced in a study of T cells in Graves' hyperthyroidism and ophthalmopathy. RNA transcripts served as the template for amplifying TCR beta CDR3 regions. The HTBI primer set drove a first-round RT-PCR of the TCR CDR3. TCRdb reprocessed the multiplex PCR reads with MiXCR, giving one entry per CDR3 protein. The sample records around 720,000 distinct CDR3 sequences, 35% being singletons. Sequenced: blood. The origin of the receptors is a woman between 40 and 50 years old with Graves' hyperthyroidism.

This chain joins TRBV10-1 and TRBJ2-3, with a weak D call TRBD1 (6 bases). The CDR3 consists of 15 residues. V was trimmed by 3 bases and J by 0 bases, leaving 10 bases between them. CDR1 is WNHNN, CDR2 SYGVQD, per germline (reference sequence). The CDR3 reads CASSDGQGSTDTQYF. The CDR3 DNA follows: TGCGCCAGCAGTGATGGCCAGGGGAGCACAGATACGCAGTATTTT.

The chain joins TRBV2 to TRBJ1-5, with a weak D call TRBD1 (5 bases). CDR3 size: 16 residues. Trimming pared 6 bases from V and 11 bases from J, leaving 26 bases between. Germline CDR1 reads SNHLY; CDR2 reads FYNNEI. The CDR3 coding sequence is TGTGCCAGCAGACCACGCCTTACAGCGGGACTAGAGACCCAGCATTTT. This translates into CASRPRLTAGLETQHF.

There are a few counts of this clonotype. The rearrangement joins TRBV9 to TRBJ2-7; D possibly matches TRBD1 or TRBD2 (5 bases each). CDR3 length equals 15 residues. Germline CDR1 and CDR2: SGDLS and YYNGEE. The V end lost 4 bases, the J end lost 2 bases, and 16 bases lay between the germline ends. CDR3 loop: CASSSPGTEPYEQYF. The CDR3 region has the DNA TGTGCCAGCAGCTCCCCCGGGACGGAACCCTACGAGCAGTACTTC.